These 15 T cell receptor beta chains came from one sample sequenced in a study of vaccination effects on CD4 cells after COVID-19. Profiling relied on immunoSEQ multiplex PCR, and the TCRdb table lists in-frame clones only, not all of them. The profile covers some 14,000 clones, with about 70% appearing a single time and 20% to 25% taken by the ten largest. No antigens are known for them. Within the ViraFEST assay, antigen-specific CD4+ T cells underwent expansion with viral peptide pools prior to sequencing. Culture proceeded for approximately 9 days, and CD4+ T cells were then isolated. SARS-CoV-2 infection was confirmed by PCR in the person between March and December 2020. Each participant received a vaccine that was either BNT162b2 or mRNA-1273, given as two doses. The sample in question was CD4+ T cells from PBMCs cultured with HCoV-NL63 spike peptides, obtained after COVID-19 vaccination. These TCRs come from a human donor who had a prior SARS-CoV-2 infection.

This clone was seen more than once but under ten times. The gene calls are TRBV6-5 and TRBJ2-3; no clear D. Germline V gene sequence: CDR1 MNHEY, CDR2 SVGAGI. This CDR3 is 13 amino acids long. The V end lost 2 bases, the J end lost 2 bases, and 5 bases lay between the germline ends. Here the CDR3 reads CASSYGFTDTQYF. CDR3 bases: TGTGCCAGCAGTTACGGGTTCACAGATACGCAGTATTTT.

V usage is TRBV21-1 and J usage is TRBJ1-1. TRBV21-1 is a documented pseudogene. The CDR3 is made up of 12 amino acids. CDR3 amino acids: CASSKLATEAFF. The CDR3 DNA sequence: TGTGCCAGCAGCAAATTAGCCACTGAAGCTTTCTTT.

The V and J genes are TRBV12-3 or TRBV12-4 and TRBJ1-2; D is possibly TRBD1 (5 bases). The V and J ends lost 4 bases and 4 bases respectively, with 7 bases between them. The CDR3 runs 12 residues. CDR3 loop: CASSSQGYGYTF. The CDR3, as DNA: TGTGCCAGCAGTTCCCAGGGCTATGGCTACACCTTC.

The V and J genes are TRBV18 and TRBJ2-7; D is unresolved. Germline values: CDR1 KGHSH, CDR2 LQKENI. CDR3 length: 17 amino acids. V lost 3 bases and J lost 6, with 24 bases in between. CDR3 in DNA: TGTGCCAGCTCACCTAATGGCTGGTCGGCTAGGTCAAGCGAGCAGTACTTC. It encodes CASSPNGWSARSSEQYF.

This chain links TRBV5-6 with TRBJ2-3; 13 bases fit TRBD2. This CDR3 contains 15 residues. CDR1 SGHDT and CDR2 YYEEEE come from the germline V gene. J was trimmed by 6 bases and V by 5 bases; bases with no gene match: 6. The CDR3 nucleotides are TGTGCCAGCAGGTTGACTAGCGGGGGGTTTGATACGCAGTATTTT. This gives the protein CASRLTSGGFDTQYF. The entire variable domain, with the rest obtained from reference TRBV5-6 and TRBJ2-3, is as follows: DAGVTQSPTHLIKTRGQQVTLRCSPKSGHDTVSWYQQALGQGPQFIFQYYEEEERQRGNFPDRFSGHQFPNYSSELNVNALLLGDSALYLCASRLTSGGFDTQYFGPGTRLTVL.

V is TRBV28 and J is TRBJ1-5, with no clear D. CDR1 MDHEN and CDR2 SYDVKM come from the germline V gene. The CDR3 runs 12 residues. V lost 1 base to trimming and J lost 6 bases, with 4 bases between them. The DNA of the CDR3 is TGTGCCAGCAGTTTATATCGTCAGCCCCAGCATTTT. Amino acid sequence: CASSLYRQPQHF.

The rearrangement links TRBV18 to TRBJ1-1; a weak D match, TRBD1 (6 bases). Trimming took 6 bases from V and 5 from J, leaving 19 bases between them. This CDR3 spans 15 amino acids. Germline V gives CDR1 KGHSH, CDR2 LQKENI. The CDR3 sequence: CASSSGAGLATEAFF. Written as DNA, the CDR3 is TGTGCCAGCTCGTCAGGGGCCGGTCTAGCGACTGAAGCTTTCTTT. Drawing the rest from reference TRBV18 and TRBJ1-1, the complete variable domain is NAGVMQNPRHLVRRRGQEARLRCSPMKGHSHVYWYRQLPEEGLKFMVYLQKENIIDESGMPKERFSAEFPKEGPSILRIQQVVRGDSAAYFCASSSGAGLATEAFFGQGTRLTVV.

Only a few counts were recorded for this clone. V is TRBV27 and J is TRBJ2-7; D is ambiguous. Germline-derived CDR1 and CDR2 are MNHEY and SMNVEV (reference sequence). Deletions cut 2 bases from V and 5 bases from J, with 10 bases between. The CDR3 totals 13 residues. The CDR3 loop is CASSLRVTHEQYF. The CDR3 region has the DNA TGTGCCAGCAGTTTACGGGTTACCCACGAGCAGTACTTC.

The chain has TRBV6-2 or TRBV6-3 and TRBJ1-2, with D hard to call. V was clipped by 6 bases and J by 3 bases, with 14 bases between them. CDR3 size: 14 residues. The germline V gene encodes CDR1 MNHEY and CDR2 SVGEGT. The CDR3 reads CASSLGQRDYGYTF. The CDR3 bases are TGTGCCAGCAGCCTAGGGCAGCGCGACTATGGCTACACCTTC.

The rearrangement links TRBV4-1 to TRBJ2-1; TRBD2 is a possible D gene (6 bases). This CDR3 is 17 amino acids long. The V end lost 1 base, the J end lost 0 bases, and 13 bases lay between the germline ends. In germline, CDR1 is MGHRA, CDR2 YSYEKL. The CDR3 sequence is CASSQGLVVSSYNEQFF. The CDR3 coding sequence is TGCGCCAGCAGCCAAGGACTAGTGGTGAGCTCCTACAATGAGCAGTTCTTC.

V usage is TRBV2 and J usage is TRBJ1-1; D unclear. CDR3 length: 13 residues. Germline V gene sequence: CDR1 SNHLY, CDR2 FYNNEI. The V gene lost 7 bases and the J gene lost 0 bases, with 9 bases spanning the gap. The CDR3 nucleotides are TGTGCCAGCACTTCTCCCATGAACACTGAAGCTTTCTTT. Protein: CASTSPMNTEAFF.

The rearrangement joins TRBV6-1 to TRBJ1-1; D remains unclear. Trimming took off 3 bases at V and 3 bases at J, with 8 bases between the two ends. Germline V CDR1 and CDR2: MNHNS, SASEGT. The CDR3 has 13 residues. The chain's CDR3 is CASSEYGDTEAFF. CDR3 nucleotides: TGTGCCAGCAGTGAGTATGGGGACACTGAAGCTTTCTTT.

This clone showed up just a few times. One end of the junction varies from germline; a read error may be responsible. Here the CDR3 DNA reads TGCGCCAGCAGCGCGGACACAATCTGGACGTTT. This translates into CASSADTIWTF. The V gene is TRBV5-1, the J gene TRBJ1-3; D may be TRBD1 (5 bases). The CDR3 spans 11 residues. Germline assignment: CDR1 SGHRS and CDR2 YFSETQ.

The rearrangement links TRBV20-1 to TRBJ1-1; perhaps TRBD1 as D (5 bases). Germline V lookup: CDR1 DFQATT, CDR2 SNEGSKA (reference sequence). CDR3 length: 14 residues. V gave up 3 bases and J gave up 4 bases, with 15 bases separating them. The CDR3, as DNA: TGCAGTGCTAGTATTCCAGGGTGGGGCACTGAAGCTTTCTTT. Encoded protein: CSASIPGWGTEAFF.

The chain is built from TRBV4-3 and TRBJ2-7; 9 nucleotides agree with TRBD1. Germline V gives CDR1 LGHNA, CDR2 YSLEER. Trimming cost V 2 bases and J 5 bases; bases outside gene matches: 1. The CDR3 length is 13 residues. DNA of the CDR3: TGCGCCAGCAGCCAACGGACAGGGGACGAGCAGTACTTC. Translated, it gives CASSQRTGDEQYF.